These 27 T cell receptor beta chains share one sample of origin, sequenced in a study of T cell responses to AZD1222 COVID-19 vaccine. Profiled with immunoSEQ multiplex PCR; TCRdb holds only in-frame clones, not every one. This sample has 50,000 or so clones; 70% to 80% occur once, and the top ten carry around 5%. The sample in question was peripheral blood, obtained 28 days after the second AZD1222 dose. The receptors come from an adult who received the AZD1222 COVID-19 vaccine.

The chain carries TRBV19 and TRBJ1-3; D gene uncertain. The CDR3 totals 13 residues. Trimming left V 6 bases short and J 0 bases short, with 6 bases between. From germline, CDR1 is LNHDA and CDR2 SQIVND (reference sequence). CDR3 nucleotide sequence: TGTGCCAGTAGCGAGAGCTCTGGAAACACCATATATTTT. Translated: CASSESSGNTIYF.

CDR3 in amino acids: CAWSAGRTYEQYF. Here the CDR3 DNA reads TGTGCCTGGAGCGCCGGCCGCACCTACGAGCAGTACTTC. J is TRBJ2-7 and V is TRBV30, with D uncertain. The V and J ends lost 3 bases and 2 bases respectively, with 11 bases between them. Germline CDR1 reads GTSNPN; CDR2 reads SVGIG (reference sequence). The CDR3 consists of 13 residues.

This clone was counted only a few times. The V and J genes are TRBV29-1 and TRBJ1-4, with D uncertain. This CDR3 has 13 amino acids. CDR1 is SQVTM, CDR2 ANQGSEA, per germline. The germline V and J ends were trimmed by 6 bases and 0 bases, with 8 bases remaining between them. The CDR3 coding sequence is TGCAGCGTGGCCCAGGCAACTAATGAAAAACTGTTTTTT. Amino acid sequence: CSVAQATNEKLFF.

This chain connects TRBV28 to TRBJ1-2, with D possibly matching TRBD1 (6 bases). There are 13 residues in the CDR3. Germline-derived CDR1 and CDR2 are MDHEN and SYDVKM. Between the trimmed V and J ends, which lost 7 bases and 5 bases, there was a span of 14 bases. The CDR3 coding sequence is TGTGCCAGCACCGACGGACAGTTTTATGGCTACACCTTC. Its translation is CASTDGQFYGYTF.

V and J are TRBV28 and TRBJ2-1; 10 bases agree with TRBD2. This CDR3 is built from 14 residues. The junction had 6 bases not matched to a gene; V was cut back by 1 base and J by 12 bases. Germline assignment: CDR1 MDHEN and CDR2 SYDVKM. DNA of the CDR3: TGTGCCAGCAGTTTATTCTCTAGCGGGAGTGCGCAGTTCTTC. It is translated as CASSLFSSGSAQFF.

This clone was detected only a few times. The gene calls are TRBV6-5 and TRBJ1-2; 8 bases match TRBD1. The CDR3 extends over 16 amino acids. Losses at the gene ends were 4 bases for V and 2 bases for J; bases not matched to a gene: 9. The germline CDR1 and CDR2 sequences are MNHEY and SVGAGI. The CDR3 coding sequence is TGTGCCAGCAGTTCTCCTAGGACAGGGATGAACTATGGCTACACCTTC. This gives the protein CASSSPRTGMNYGYTF.

The J gene is TRBJ2-2, the V gene TRBV11-3; 13 positions agree with TRBD2. J gave up 6 bases and V 4 bases, and 2 bases lay outside the gene matches. From germline, CDR1 is SGHNT and CDR2 YENEEA. The CDR3 is made up of 15 amino acids. CDR3 in DNA: TGTGCCAGCAGCTCGGGACTAGCGGGATCCGGGGAGCTGTTTTTT. Amino acids: CASSSGLAGSGELFF.

In regard to this clone: Mismatch with germline at one junction end may stem from a read error. The J gene is TRBJ2-2, the V gene TRBV28, with 7 bases matching TRBD2. The CDR3 totals 15 residues. CDR1 is MDHEN and CDR2 is SYDVKM in the germline V gene. The CDR3: CASRASGPNTGKLFF. The DNA of the CDR3 is TGTGCCAGCAGAGCTAGCGGTCCGAACACCGGGAAGCTGTTTTTT.

This clone showed up just once. The rearrangement uses TRBV2 and TRBJ1-2; 7 bases are shared with TRBD1. V lost 8 bases to trimming and J lost 2 bases; unmatched junction nucleotides: 5. Germline V CDR1 and CDR2: SNHLY, FYNNEI. The CDR3 length is 13 residues. The CDR3 DNA reads as TGTGCCAGCGGGGGGACAGCGAACTATGGCTACACCTTC. Protein product: CASGGTANYGYTF.

This clone occurred once. The chain combines TRBV19 with TRBJ1-6; 7 bases are a match to TRBD1. Germline V gene lookup returns CDR1 LNHDA and CDR2 SQIVND (reference sequence). The trim removed 9 bases at V and 6 bases at J, leaving 11 bases unmatched. CDR3 length equals 15 residues. CDR3 protein: CASRGGSLINSPLHF. CDR3 nucleotides: TGTGCCAGCCGAGGGGGCTCCCTGATTAATTCACCCCTCCACTTT.

A single count supports this clone. The CDR3 sequence: CASSPQGGKLETQYF. The CDR3 DNA reads TGTGCCAGCTCGCCGCAGGGCGGGAAGTTGGAGACCCAGTACTTC. V is TRBV18 and J is TRBJ2-5, with TRBD2 as a possible D gene (6 bases). Germline V gene lookup returns CDR1 KGHSH and CDR2 LQKENI. Trimming removed 6 bases at V and 5 bases at J, with 19 bases between. The CDR3 extends over 15 amino acids.

The chain employs TRBV2 and TRBJ1-2, with unresolved D. Germline V lookup: CDR1 SNHLY, CDR2 FYNNEI. Trimming cost V 9 bases and J 7 bases, with 21 bases left between them. The CDR3 length is 14 residues. In DNA, the CDR3 is TGTGCCAGAACAGAGGGTAGGCAATCGGGTGGCTACACCTTC. As protein: CARTEGRQSGGYTF.

The gene calls are TRBV29-1 and TRBJ1-1; D remains unclear. From germline, CDR1 is SQVTM and CDR2 ANQGSEA. V was trimmed by 4 bases and J by 3 bases, leaving 12 bases between them. The CDR3 is 13 amino acids. The CDR3 DNA follows: TGCAGCGTTGCGGCAGCTGGGGACACTGAAGCTTTCTTT. Translation: CSVAAAGDTEAFF.

This chain links TRBV5-6 with TRBJ2-1, with 9 nucleotides matching TRBD2. V shed 0 bases, J shed 5 bases, and the junction held 15 bases outside the gene matches. Looked up from germline, CDR1 is SGHDT and CDR2 is YYEEEE. The CDR3 is made up of 19 amino acids. CDR3 in amino acids: CASSLEGLAGPRRDNEQFF. In DNA, the CDR3 is TGTGCCAGCAGCTTGGAGGGGCTAGCGGGGCCTAGAAGAGACAATGAGCAGTTCTTC.

This chain links TRBV6-1 with TRBJ1-6; D is uncertain. Germline CDR1 is MNHNS and CDR2 is SASEGT. V lost 2 bases and J lost 9, with 14 bases in between. The CDR3 spans 15 residues. CDR3 sequence (DNA): TGTGCCAGCAGTGAATATAGGACCCAAACTTCACCCCTCCACTTT. Protein: CASSEYRTQTSPLHF.

The chain links TRBV4-2 to TRBJ2-5; D may be TRBD1 (6 bases). The V gene's germline CDR1 is LGHNA and CDR2 YNFKEQ. V lost 2 bases to trimming and J lost 7 bases, with 17 bases between them. The CDR3 contains 15 residues. This CDR3 is CASSQSDRIRGTQYF. The CDR3 region has the DNA TGTGCCAGCAGCCAATCCGACAGGATCCGAGGGACCCAGTACTTC.

As for this clone: An end of the junction differs from the germline gene, which may be a read error. The V and J genes are TRBV12-3 or TRBV12-4 and TRBJ2-7; no definite D call. This CDR3 comprises 12 residues. The CDR3 DNA is TGTGCCAGCAGTCCCGACTCCCACGAGCAGTACTTC. Translating gives CASSPDSHEQYF.

V is TRBV3-1 (or the pseudogene TRBV3-2) and J is TRBJ2-5; 8 positions match TRBD2. CDR3 length: 15 residues. The ends lost 5 bases at V and 4 bases at J; junction bases unmatched: 9. Germline CDR1 is LGHDT and CDR2 is YNNKEL (reference sequence). The CDR3 loop reads CASSFGLAHGETQYF. The CDR3 DNA reads as TGTGCCAGCAGCTTCGGACTAGCCCACGGAGAGACCCAGTACTTC.

In its sample, this clone was seen a few times. The V gene is TRBV19, the J gene TRBJ1-6; D is unresolved. Germline V gene data show CDR1 as LNHDA and CDR2 as SQIVND (reference sequence). The germline V and J ends were trimmed by 5 bases and 10 bases, with 15 bases remaining between them. This CDR3 comprises 14 residues. This CDR3 reads CASSSDPRTSPLHF. The CDR3 coding sequence is TGTGCCAGTAGTTCGGACCCTAGGACGTCACCCCTCCACTTT.

The chain joins TRBV6-6 to TRBJ1-4; D unclear. This CDR3 is built from 13 residues. Germline V gene data show CDR1 as MNHNY and CDR2 as SVGAGI (reference sequence). Trimming pared 6 bases from V and 8 bases from J, leaving 13 bases between. CDR3 residues: CASSRGTAEKLFF. The CDR3 nucleotides read TGTGCCAGCAGCCGCGGAACGGCGGAAAAACTGTTTTTT.

V gene TRBV5-5 combines with J gene TRBJ1-5, with unresolved D. Germline V gene lookup returns CDR1 SGHKS and CDR2 YYEKEE (reference sequence). V was cut by 1 base and J by 1 base, with 6 bases left in between. This CDR3 has 14 residues. The CDR3 is CASSLWRSNQPQHF. CDR3 DNA sequence: TGTGCCAGCAGCTTGTGGAGGAGCAATCAGCCCCAGCATTTT.

The chain recombines TRBV2 with TRBJ1-1; D unclear. V lost 5 bases, J lost 1 base, and 8 bases lay in between. This CDR3 comprises 13 residues. In germline, CDR1 is SNHLY, CDR2 FYNNEI. The CDR3 sequence: CASSQDGNTEAFF. DNA for the CDR3: TGTGCCAGCAGTCAAGACGGGAACACTGAAGCTTTCTTT.

The chain recombines TRBV10-2 with TRBJ2-5; 8 nucleotides line up with TRBD2. V was clipped by 3 bases and J by 1 base; unmatched bases: 4. This CDR3 has 15 residues. The germline gives CDR1 WSHSY, CDR2 SAAADI. This chain's CDR3 is CASSDERGRQETQYF. The CDR3 DNA is TGCGCCAGCAGTGACGAGCGGGGGCGCCAAGAGACCCAGTACTTC.

This clone occurred once. This chain uses TRBV19 with TRBJ2-5, with 12 nucleotides matching TRBD2. The J segment lost 2 bases and the V segment lost 1 base, leaving 8 bases of the junction unmatched. There are 18 residues in the CDR3. From germline, CDR1 is LNHDA and CDR2 SQIVND (reference sequence). The CDR3 DNA follows: TGTGCCAGTAGTATAGGCCTAGCGGGGGGGAGAGGTCAAGAGACCCAGTACTTC. Amino acids: CASSIGLAGGRGQETQYF.

The rearrangement uses TRBV28 and TRBJ2-1; 12 bases match TRBD2. Germline CDR1 and CDR2: MDHEN and SYDVKM. Trimming at V came to 4 bases and at J to 7 bases, leaving 8 bases not matched to a gene. CDR3 length: 16 amino acids. The CDR3 DNA is TGTGCCAGCAGTTCCCCTAGCGGGGGGGCCTTGAATGAGCAGTTCTTC. Translation: CASSSPSGGALNEQFF.

The V gene is TRBV7-2, the J gene TRBJ2-7; D is undetermined. V was cut by 3 bases and J by 2 bases, with 8 bases left in between. Germline CDR1 reads SGHTA; CDR2 reads FQGNSA. The CDR3 totals 13 residues. The CDR3 region has the DNA TGTGCCAGCAGCTTCGGCAGCACCTACGAGCAGTACTTC. It is translated as CASSFGSTYEQYF. The whole variable domain, remainder taken from reference TRBV7-2 and TRBJ2-7, is GAGVSQSPSNKVTEKGKDVELRCDPISGHTALYWYRQSLGQGLEFLIYFQGNSAPDKSGLPSDRFSAERTGGSVSTLTIQRTQQEDSAVYLCASSFGSTYEQYFGPGTRLTVT.

The genes are TRBV29-1 and TRBJ2-3; D is undetermined. This CDR3 contains 16 residues. With 0 bases removed from V and 1 base from J, the gap between germline ends came to 14 bases. Germline assignment: CDR1 SQVTM and CDR2 ANQGSEA. The CDR3 region has the DNA TGCAGCGTTGAAGAAGGATGGAGCGTTGGCACAGATACGCAGTATTTT. The encoded protein is CSVEEGWSVGTDTQYF.